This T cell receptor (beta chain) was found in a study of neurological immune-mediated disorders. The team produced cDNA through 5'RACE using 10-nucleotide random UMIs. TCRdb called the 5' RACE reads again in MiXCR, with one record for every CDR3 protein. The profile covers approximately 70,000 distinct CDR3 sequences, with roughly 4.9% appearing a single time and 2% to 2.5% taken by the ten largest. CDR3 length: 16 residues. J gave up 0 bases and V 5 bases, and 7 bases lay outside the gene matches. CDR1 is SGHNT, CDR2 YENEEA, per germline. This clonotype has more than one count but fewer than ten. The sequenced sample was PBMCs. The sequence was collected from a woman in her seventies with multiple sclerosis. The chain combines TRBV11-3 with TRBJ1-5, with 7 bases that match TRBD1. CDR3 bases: TGTGCCAGCAGCCTATACAGGGGATATAGCAATCAGCCCCAGCATTTT. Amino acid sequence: CASSLYRGYSNQPQHF.